The 8 T cell receptor beta chains below come from one sample, sequenced in a study of T cell clones after liver transplantation. The method was immunoSEQ multiplex PCR; TCRdb's version includes in-frame clones alone and lacks a portion of them. Here the sample spans fewer than 80,000 clones, roughly 80% being singletons. Sequenced material: CD4+ T cells from blood, taken less than 50 months after liver transplant. All receptors come from a human patient who received a liver transplant. Some T cells may be the graft donor's.

The rearrangement uses TRBV6-5 and TRBJ1-5; the D is unclear. There are 14 residues in the CDR3. In germline, CDR1 is MNHEY, CDR2 SVGAGI. V dropped 0 bases and J dropped 4 bases, with 7 bases sitting between them. The CDR3 is CASSYSKRNQPQHF. The CDR3 nucleotides read TGTGCCAGCAGTTACTCGAAGCGAAATCAGCCCCAGCATTTT.

This clone has just a few counts. The rearrangement joins TRBV10-3 to TRBJ2-1, with TRBD2 as a possible D gene (5 bases). CDR3 length: 13 residues. Germline lookup yields CDR1 ENHRY and CDR2 SYGVKD. V lost 2 bases and J 9 bases, leaving 11 bases between the germline ends. This CDR3 reads CAISETKTSEQFF. CDR3 sequence (DNA): TGTGCCATCAGTGAGACGAAAACTAGTGAGCAGTTCTTC.

The rearrangement joins TRBV7-2 to TRBJ2-5; D not certain. Germline V gives CDR1 SGHTA, CDR2 FQGNSA. The CDR3 totals 13 residues. The V and J ends lost 2 bases and 5 bases respectively, with 9 bases between them. CDR3 sequence reads: CASSLLQTETQYF. The CDR3 region has the DNA TGTGCCAGCAGCTTACTGCAAACGGAGACCCAGTACTTC.

The table lists this clone with a count of one. The rearrangement joins TRBV7-9 to TRBJ1-4, with no clear D. Germline CDR1 reads SEHNR; CDR2 reads FQNEAQ (reference sequence). The length of the CDR3 is 14 residues. The germline V and J ends were trimmed by 5 bases and 4 bases, with 11 bases remaining between them. The CDR3: CASSESGDNEKLFF. The CDR3 DNA reads TGTGCCAGCAGCGAAAGCGGAGATAATGAAAAACTGTTTTTT.

The V call is TRBV13, the J call TRBJ2-4; D unresolved. V was cut by 4 bases and J by 1 base, with 8 bases left in between. Germline assignment: CDR1 PRHDT and CDR2 FYEKMQ (reference sequence). The CDR3 loop spans 14 amino acids. This CDR3 reads CASSYRWAKNIQYF. DNA of the CDR3: TGTGCCAGCAGCTACCGATGGGCCAAAAACATTCAGTACTTC.

The chain's CDR3 is CASSLTVREQFF. DNA of the CDR3: TGTGCCAGCAGCTTAACCGTTCGTGAGCAGTTCTTC. The rearrangement uses TRBV7-2 and TRBJ2-1; D uncertain. Trimming stripped 2 bases from V and 9 bases from J, with 8 bases between. Germline CDR1 SGHTA, CDR2 FQGNSA. The CDR3 runs to 12 residues. The variable domain in full, completed from reference TRBV7-2 and TRBJ2-1, reads GAGVSQSPSNKVTEKGKDVELRCDPISGHTALYWYRQSLGQGLEFLIYFQGNSAPDKSGLPSDRFSAERTGGSVSTLTIQRTQQEDSAVYLCASSLTVREQFFGPGTRLTVL.

This sequence joins TRBV5-1 and TRBJ2-5; 7 nucleotides line up with TRBD1. V dropped 1 base and J dropped 5; count of bases not matched to a gene: 5. CDR1 and CDR2 (germline): SGHRS, YFSETQ. The CDR3 length is 14 residues. The CDR3 is CASSLTGEGETQYF. DNA for the CDR3: TGCGCCAGCAGCTTGACAGGGGAAGGTGAGACCCAGTACTTC. Full variable domain (rest looked up from reference TRBV5-1 and TRBJ2-5): KAGVTQTPRYLIKTRGQQVTLSCSPISGHRSVSWYQQTPGQGLQFLFEYFSETQRNKGNFPGRFSGRQFSNSRSEMNVSTLELGDSALYLCASSLTGEGETQYFGPGTRLLVL.

The gene calls are TRBV9 and TRBJ2-3; D might be TRBD2 (7 bases). V lost 7 bases, J lost 3 bases, and 18 bases lay in between. CDR3 length: 15 residues. Germline V gene lookup returns CDR1 SGDLS and CDR2 YYNGEE. In DNA form, the CDR3 reads TGTGCCAGCCTACGTGGAGGGGGGGCAACAGATACGCAGTATTTT. It codes for CASLRGGGATDTQYF. Using reference TRBV9 and TRBJ2-3 for the parts outside the CDR3, the full variable domain is DSGVTQTPKHLITATGQRVTLRCSPRSGDLSVYWYQQSLDQGLQFLIQYYNGEERAKGNILERFSAQQFPDLHSELNLSSLELGDSALYFCASLRGGGATDTQYFGPGTRLTVL.